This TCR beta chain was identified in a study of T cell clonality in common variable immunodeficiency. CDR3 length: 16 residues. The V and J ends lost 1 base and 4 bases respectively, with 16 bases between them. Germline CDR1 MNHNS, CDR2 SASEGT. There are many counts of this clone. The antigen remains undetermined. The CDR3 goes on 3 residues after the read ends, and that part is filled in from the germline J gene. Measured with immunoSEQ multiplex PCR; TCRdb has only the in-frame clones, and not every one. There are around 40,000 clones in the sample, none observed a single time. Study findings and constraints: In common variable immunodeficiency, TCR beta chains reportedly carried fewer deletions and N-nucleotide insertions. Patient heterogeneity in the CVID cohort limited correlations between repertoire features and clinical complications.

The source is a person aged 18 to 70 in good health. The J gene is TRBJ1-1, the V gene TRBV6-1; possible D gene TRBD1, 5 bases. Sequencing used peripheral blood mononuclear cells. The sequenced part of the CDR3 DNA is TGTGCCAGCAGTGAAGTACAAGTGGGTCAGGGCACTGAA. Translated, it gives CASSEVQVGQGTE. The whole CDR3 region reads CASSEVQVGQGTEAFF.